This T cell receptor beta chain originates from a study of regulatory T cells in long-lasting Graves disease. The CDR3 covers 13 residues. Germline values: CDR1 MDHEN, CDR2 SYDVKM. V dropped 6 bases and J dropped 4 bases, with 13 bases sitting between them. Investigators prepared the TCR beta libraries by applying iRepertoire HTBI primers and Arm-PCR of CDR3 regions. From the multiplex PCR reads, TCRdb called clonotypes with MiXCR, one entry per CDR3 protein. The sample yields roughly 430,000 distinct CDR3 sequences, under 25% seen once. As to time point: persistent/refractory GD, antithyroid drugs over 5 years with positive TRAb. From PBMCs, RNA was extracted and then used to make the TCR library.

Sequenced here: peripheral blood mononuclear cells (PBMCs), sampled when the disease was refractory, from a patient treated with antithyroid drugs. J is TRBJ2-7 and V is TRBV28; D not certain. This receptor was taken from a female donor with Graves disease. Here the CDR3 DNA reads TGTGCCAGCAGGCGTAGTCTAGTTTACGAGCAGTACTTC. It translates to CASRRSLVYEQYF. Based on the CDR3 plus reference TRBV28 and TRBJ2-7, the full variable domain is DVKVTQSSRYLVKRTGEKVFLECVQDMDHENMFWYRQDPGLGLRLIYFSYDVKMKEKGDIPEGYSVSREKKERFSLILESASTNQTSMYLCASRRSLVYEQYFGPGTRLTVT.